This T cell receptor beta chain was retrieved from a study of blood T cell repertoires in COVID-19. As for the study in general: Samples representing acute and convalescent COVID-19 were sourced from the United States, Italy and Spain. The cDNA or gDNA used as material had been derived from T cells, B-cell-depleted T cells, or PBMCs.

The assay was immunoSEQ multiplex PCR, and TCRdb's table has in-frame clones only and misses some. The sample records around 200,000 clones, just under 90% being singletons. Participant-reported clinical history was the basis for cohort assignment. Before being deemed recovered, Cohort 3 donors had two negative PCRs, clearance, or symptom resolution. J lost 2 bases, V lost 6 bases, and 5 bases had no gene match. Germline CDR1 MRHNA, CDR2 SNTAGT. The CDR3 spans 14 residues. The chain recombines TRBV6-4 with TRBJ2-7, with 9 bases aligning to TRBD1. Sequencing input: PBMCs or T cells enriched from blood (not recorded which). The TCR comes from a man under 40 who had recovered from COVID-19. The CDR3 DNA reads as TGTGCCAGCAGCCTCCGACAGGGGGCCTACGAGCAGTACTTC. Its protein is CASSLRQGAYEQYF.